This TCR beta chain was identified during a study of T cells in Graves' hyperthyroidism and ophthalmopathy (dated by TCRdb to about 2019). General notes on the study: Peripheral blood was collected at initial diagnosis, before any treatment. Thyroid tissue and blood T-cell repertoires from six Graves' hyperthyroidism patients were also compared in the study. A discovery cohort of fewer than 110 patients, roughly 43 with Graves' ophthalmopathy and more than 55 with stable Graves' hyperthyroidism, was used to find distinguishing TCR V-J signatures. The approximately 95 discovery patients were divided at random into training and test sets in a 7:3 ratio. Following sampling, methimazole starting at 30 mg daily was given to hyperthyroidism patients, and high-dose intravenous methylprednisolone was given to ophthalmopathy patients. The paper describes TCR Vbeta CDR3 sequencing of about 140 peripheral blood samples, made up of some 40 ophthalmopathy patients, around 73 hyperthyroidism patients and roughly 17 progressor patients. An independent validation cohort of fewer than 20 hyperthyroidism patients and roughly 16 patients who later progressed to ophthalmopathy tested prospective prediction of ophthalmopathy.

Stable Graves' hyperthyroidism was defined as the absence of progression to ophthalmopathy over 18 months of follow-up. The hyperthyroidism patients were between 18 and 65 years old and newly diagnosed, with a disease duration of less than 2 months. Any patient with an uncontrolled infection, another autoimmune disease, pregnancy or lactation was excluded. Clinical symptoms, serum thyroxine and TRAb, thyroid ultrasound, and orbital computed tomography formed the basis for the diagnoses. Ficoll-Paque density gradient centrifugation was used to isolate PBMCs from 9.5 to 10 ml of fresh peripheral blood. Trizol reagent was used to extract total RNA, and RNA quality was then checked on an Agilent 2100 Bioanalyzer. Trimming costs V 6 bases and J 2 bases, and their ends lie 14 bases apart. The germline V gene encodes CDR1 SGHAT and CDR2 FQNNGV. The CDR3 runs 15 residues from the cysteine to the phenylalanine. CDR3 DNA is the only sequence kept; it has 45 bases, read in frame from the first base.

Study-wide conclusions, independent of this receptor: In validation, the model predicted progression to ophthalmopathy with just under 71% sensitivity and roughly 75% specificity, a median of around six months before onset. A model built on a 13 V-J signature distinguished ophthalmopathy from stable hyperthyroidism, reaching 85% to 90% sensitivity and about 81% specificity in cross-validation and 80%/75% in testing. Most expanded thyroid clonotypes (frequency above 0.001) were also detected in blood, a finding suggesting that blood repertoires may reflect thyroid immune responses. No statistical method was used to set the sample size in advance, and investigators knew the group allocation.

In regard to this clonotype: The clone's antigen remains unknown. One base away there is no much larger clone; base qualities are not given.

Amplification of TCR beta CDR3 regions was carried out from RNA transcripts. The first round of RT-PCR for the TCR CDR3 was performed with the HTBI primer set and the Qiagen OneStep RT-PCR kit. The libraries were constructed in a second round of multiplex PCR and then size-selected and purified. The libraries were sequenced on an Illumina HiSeq2000 using paired-end 100 bp reads. From the authors' description of their analysis: SOAPnuke was used to process the raw data, with reads discarded if the reads contained adapters or uncalled bases, had a mean Phred below 15, or lacked an exact constant-primer or identifier match. COPE v1.2.5 was used to merge the high-quality paired reads, and each unique nucleotide sequence was defined as a clonotype. Clonotypes were aligned to IMGT TRBV, TRBD and TRBJ reference segments using MiTCR v1.1. Analysis was restricted to V-J combinations with a frequency above 0.0001, which covered roughly 99% of repertoires. A TCS score was defined as the ratio between F50 (clonal expansion) and ExV (chaos), using BLOSUM62-based TCRdist between CDR3 peptides within each V-J. Welch's t-statistics and random forest reduced 450 to 600 V-J features to roughly 13, which were used in a naive Bayes classifier (R e1071). The raw public reads went through TCRdb reprocessing: fastp at Q25, MiXCR clone calling, in-frame beta chains kept. CDR3 protein sequences are deduplicated, and each keeps its most common genes and DNA. None of the V and J calls come from the authors' own analysis; TCRdb made them. This sample holds 400,000 to 550,000 distinct CDR3 sequences; roughly 14% were observed only once. Around 17% of the sample goes to the ten largest clones.

Sequenced material: blood. This sequence originates from a woman under 30 with Graves' hyperthyroidism. The chain links TRBV11-2 with TRBJ2-4, with no confident D gene call. Here is the DNA: TGTGCCAGCAGTCCCCCGGGCCCACCCAAAAACATTCAGTACTTC. It is translated as CASSPPGPPKNIQYF.